Each of the 3 T cell receptor beta chains below was sequenced from the same sample in a study of chronic HIV infection and antiretroviral therapy. TCRdb re-analysed the 5' RACE reads in MiXCR, keeping a single row per CDR3 protein. The sample holds roughly 48,000 distinct CDR3 sequences; 15% to 20% are singletons and the top ten take under 3.5%. Sequenced input: peripheral blood. All receptors come from an adult who had HIV and had not received antiretroviral therapy, or was an uninfected healthy control (not recorded which).

The rearrangement uses TRBV20-1 and TRBJ2-7, with 7 nucleotides matching TRBD1. Germline CDR1 DFQATT, CDR2 SNEGSKA (reference sequence). The CDR3 spans 12 residues. V was pared by 6 bases and J by 7 bases, with 9 bases of the junction left unmatched. The CDR3 is CSADRSTGEQYF. CDR3 DNA: TGCAGTGCGGACAGGTCTACCGGTGAGCAGTACTTC.

CDR3 sequence: CAISERDREKLFF. CDR3 DNA: TGTGCCATCAGTGAGCGGGACAGAGAAAAACTGTTTTTT. The J gene is TRBJ1-4, the V gene TRBV10-3, with 7 bases lining up with TRBD1. CDR1 ENHRY and CDR2 SYGVKD come from the germline V gene. There are 13 residues in the CDR3. Trimming at V came to 2 bases and at J to 8 bases, leaving 2 bases not matched to a gene.

The rearrangement links TRBV29-1 to TRBJ1-2; D is unresolved. The CDR3 sequence is 13 residues long. Germline assignment: CDR1 SQVTM and CDR2 ANQGSEA. With 0 bases removed from V and 4 bases from J, the gap between germline ends came to 9 bases. The CDR3 bases are TGCAGCGTTGAAGATCCTCAGTTCTATGGCTACACCTTC. Its translation is CSVEDPQFYGYTF.